This T cell receptor (beta chain) stems from a study of PD-L1 blockade in urothelial cancer. About the research overall: Males with bladder-origin urothelial cancer constituted about nine tenths of the roughly 30 patients. Blood-derived samples held a median around 130,000 T cells. The number of prior chemotherapy regimens per patient was 0 to 3.

This clone has just one count. Specified time point: pretreatment peripheral blood. Trimming removed 8 bases from V and 6 bases from J, with 14 bases in between. The CDR3 runs 11 residues. The germline CDR1 and CDR2 sequences are GTSNPN and SVGIG (reference sequence). Profiled with immunoSEQ multiplex PCR; TCRdb holds only in-frame clones, not every one. This table holds 85,000 to 100,000 clones, 80% to 90% found once. The clonotype originates from a man aged 60 to 69 with urothelial cancer. This specimen was PBMCs, taken around atezolizumab (anti-PD-L1) treatment. This rearrangement joins TRBV30 to TRBJ2-7; perhaps TRBD2 as D (6 bases). This CDR3 is CAVGRGREQYF. The CDR3 region has the DNA TGTGCCGTGGGGCGGGGTCGCGAGCAGTACTTC.